The clone carrying this T cell receptor (beta chain) was seen only a few times. The antigen remains undetermined. This record comes from a study of T cells after yellow fever vaccination. Each CDR3 protein is one row after TCRdb ran MiXCR on the 5' RACE reads. Here the sample spans around 300,000 distinct CDR3 sequences, approximately 12% being singletons. Germline loops: CDR1 SGHRS, CDR2 YFSETQ. The V and J ends lost 7 bases and 8 bases, in that order; junction bases with no gene match: 6. There are 13 residues in the CDR3. Findings and caveats of the study: It was a weaker secondary response, yet one that peaked faster, at day 5 versus 15.

This chain links TRBV5-1 with TRBJ2-1, with TRBD1 matching over 10 bases. Specimen: CD4+ T cells sorted from PBMCs, collected 45 days after the yellow fever booster vaccination. The sequence was collected from a man between 25 and 39 years old who received the YFV17D yellow fever vaccine. The CDR3 protein is CASAGQGSHEQFF. CDR3 DNA sequence: TGCGCCAGCGCGGGACAGGGGTCCCATGAGCAGTTCTTC.